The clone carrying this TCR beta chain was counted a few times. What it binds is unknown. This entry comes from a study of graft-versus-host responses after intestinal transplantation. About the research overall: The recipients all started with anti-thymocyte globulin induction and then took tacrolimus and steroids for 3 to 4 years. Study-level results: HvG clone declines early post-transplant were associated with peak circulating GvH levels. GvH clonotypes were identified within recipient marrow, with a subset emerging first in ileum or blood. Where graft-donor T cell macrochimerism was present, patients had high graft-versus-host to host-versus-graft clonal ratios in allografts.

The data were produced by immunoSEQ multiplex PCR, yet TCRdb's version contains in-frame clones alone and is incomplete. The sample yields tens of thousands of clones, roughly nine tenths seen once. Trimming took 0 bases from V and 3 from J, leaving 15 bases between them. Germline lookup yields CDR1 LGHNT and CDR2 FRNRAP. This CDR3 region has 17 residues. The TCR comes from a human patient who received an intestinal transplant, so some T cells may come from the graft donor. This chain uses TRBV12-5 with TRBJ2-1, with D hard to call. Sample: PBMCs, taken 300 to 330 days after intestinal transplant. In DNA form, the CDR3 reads TGTGCTAGTGGTTTGGTTCTCAGTATGGTAGGCTACAATGAGCAGTTCTTC. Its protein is CASGLVLSMVGYNEQFF.